These 4 T cell receptor beta chains share one sample of origin, sequenced in a study of CXCR3-negative and CXCR3-positive naive CD8 T cells. For these TCRs, the target antigens are not known. The TRB cDNA libraries were prepared by 5' RACE with UMI labels. From the 5' RACE reads, TCRdb lists one entry per CDR3 protein and no DNA. The sample data list roughly 93,000 distinct CDR3 sequences. Study-wide results and limits: CXCR3-expressing naive cells carried TRB CDR3s more hydrophobic than those of CXCR3-negative naive cells.

Sample: naive CXCR3+ CD8+ T cells from blood. Regarding subset: CD45RO-CCR7+CD27+CD95- naive CD8+ T cells expressing CXCR3 (TNR3+). These receptor sequences come from a human donor in good health. Some clones in this sample may be carry-over from other donors' samples.

The rearrangement uses TRBV2 and TRBJ2-2; TCRdb lists TRBD1, though no DNA is available to test this call. This CDR3 spans 17 amino acids. Per germline, CDR1 SNHLY and CDR2 FYNNEI. The chain's CDR3 is CASSHPGGPFYTGELFF.

The V gene is TRBV18, the J gene TRBJ1-1. This CDR3 contains 16 residues. The germline V gene encodes CDR1 KGHSH and CDR2 LQKENI. The CDR3 sequence is CASSPSLAAMNTEAFF.

The rearrangement uses TRBV7-9 and TRBJ2-5; without DNA, the TCRdb call of TRBD1 cannot be checked. CDR3 length: 14 amino acids. Germline V gene data show CDR1 as SEHNR and CDR2 as FQNEAQ (reference sequence). CDR3: CASSPRTGQETQYF.

CDR3 sequence: CSARGWGTSTDTQYF. The rearrangement links TRBV20-1 to TRBJ2-3. Germline V gene data show CDR1 as DFQATT and CDR2 as SNEGSKA (reference sequence). CDR3 length: 15 amino acids.